This record looks at one T cell receptor beta chain sequence and its context. Antigen unknown. Looked up from germline, CDR1 is DFQATT and CDR2 is SNEGSKA (reference sequence). The CDR3 contains 11 residues. The V and J ends lost 7 bases and 6 bases, in that order; junction bases with no gene match: 4. This sample was taken from a study of T cell responses to AZD1222 COVID-19 vaccine. Clones were sequenced by immunoSEQ multiplex PCR, and TCRdb holds only the in-frame ones, with some missing. The table shows about 140,000 clones, with more than 85% occurring only once. Study-level results: Reportedly, nearly half the spike-specific TCRs target unmutated variant regions.

This chain links TRBV20-1 with TRBJ2-7, with 9 nucleotides matching TRBD1. Sequenced here: peripheral blood, sampled 28 days after the second AZD1222 dose. This TCR was sampled from an adult who received the AZD1222 COVID-19 vaccine. The CDR3 spells CSGDREAEQYF. In nucleotides, the CDR3 is TGCAGTGGGGACAGGGAGGCCGAGCAGTACTTC.